A single sample is the source of the 22 T cell receptor beta chains below, sequenced in a study of CD8 T cells in ankylosing spondylitis. Each CDR3 protein gets one entry after TCRdb re-called the 5' RACE reads with MiXCR. Found here are roughly 100,000 distinct CDR3 sequences, around 24% of them singletons; the top ten hold 9% to 15%. The sample taken for sequencing was synovial fluid, either unsorted or a sorted T cell fraction (not recorded which). The receptors were sampled from a male donor with ankylosing spondylitis.

This chain connects TRBV20-1 to TRBJ1-2; unclear D gene. Trimming stripped 5 bases from V and 2 bases from J, with 6 bases between. The CDR3 runs 11 residues. Germline assignment: CDR1 DFQATT and CDR2 SNEGSKA (reference sequence). DNA of the CDR3: TGCAGTGCTGGACGGAACTATGGCTACACCTTC. Encoded protein: CSAGRNYGYTF.

This clonotype occurred a few times. The rearrangement links TRBV6-5 to TRBJ2-2; tentatively, D is TRBD1 (6 bases). The CDR3 spans 15 residues. In germline, CDR1 is MNHEY, CDR2 SVGAGI. V lost 4 bases and J 2 bases, leaving 11 bases between the germline ends. The CDR3 region is CASSSWTVNTGELFF. The CDR3 region has the DNA TGTGCCAGCAGTTCATGGACAGTAAACACCGGGGAGCTGTTTTTT.

This clonotype was observed a few times. This chain joins TRBV2 and TRBJ2-7; 11 positions match TRBD2. The CDR3 has 15 residues. The V segment lost 7 bases and the J segment 2 bases; nucleotides outside the gene matches: 7. Germline V CDR1 and CDR2: SNHLY, FYNNEI. CDR3 in amino acids: CASKGLAVRPYEQYV. The CDR3 nucleotides are TGTGCCAGCAAGGGACTAGCGGTTAGGCCCTACGAGCAGTACGTC.

The chain recombines TRBV4-2 with TRBJ2-2; D unresolved. Per germline, CDR1 LGHNA and CDR2 YNFKEQ. The CDR3 sequence is 15 residues long. Trimming pared 1 base from V and 0 bases from J, leaving 6 bases between. The CDR3 DNA follows: TGTGCCAGCAGCCAAGGGTCTACGAACACCGGGGAGCTGTTTTTT. Protein sequence: CASSQGSTNTGELFF.

V gene TRBV4-1 combines with J gene TRBJ1-5; a possible D gene is TRBD1 (5 bases). The CDR3 covers 16 residues. V was shortened by 3 bases and J by 6 bases, with 18 bases between the two germline ends. Germline V gene sequence: CDR1 MGHRA, CDR2 YSYEKL. This chain's CDR3 is CASSHPSGGGRQPQHF. CDR3 DNA: TGCGCCAGCAGCCACCCCTCCGGGGGGGGACGTCAGCCCCAGCATTTT.

Only one count was recorded for this clonotype. This rearrangement joins TRBV12-3 or TRBV12-4 to TRBJ2-1; D unclear. CDR3 length: 13 amino acids. V gave up 5 bases and J gave up 6 bases, with 11 bases separating them. DNA of the CDR3: TGTGCCAGCAGTCCCAATACAGCCAATGAGCAGTTCTTC. Protein product: CASSPNTANEQFF.

This clonotype showed up just a few times. The chain carries TRBV29-1 and TRBJ2-6; 10 positions match TRBD1. CDR1 is SQVTM and CDR2 is ANQGSEA in the germline V gene. The CDR3 totals 16 residues. V was clipped by 6 bases and J by 4 bases; unmatched bases: 9. Written as DNA, the CDR3 is TGCAGCGTATCCGGGACAGGGGTCCGGGGGGCCAACGTCCTGACTTTC. Residues: CSVSGTGVRGANVLTF.

J is TRBJ2-7 and V is TRBV6-2 or TRBV6-3, with D unresolved. CDR1 MNHEY and CDR2 SVGEGT come from the germline V gene. CDR3 length: 12 amino acids. Trimming took off 2 bases at V and 6 bases at J, with 8 bases between the two ends. CDR3 amino acids: CASSYDNIEQYV. The CDR3 DNA reads as TGTGCCAGCAGTTACGACAACATCGAGCAGTACGTC.

The chain combines TRBV20-1 with TRBJ2-7, with a weak D call TRBD2 (6 bases). Trimming took off 6 bases at V and 2 bases at J, with 20 bases between the two ends. The CDR3 loop spans 15 amino acids. CDR1 and CDR2 (germline): DFQATT, SNEGSKA (reference sequence). The CDR3 bases are TGCAGTGCCAACCCTTCCTCTAGCGTTACCTACGAGCAGTACTTC. Translated: CSANPSSSVTYEQYF.

In its sample, this clonotype is medium-sized. This sequence joins TRBV12-3 or TRBV12-4 and TRBJ1-1; tentative D call: TRBD1 (6 bases). The CDR3 runs 14 residues. Trimming took 2 bases from V and 1 from J, leaving 8 bases between them. The CDR3 DNA sequence: TGTGCCAGCAGTTTATTAGGGGGGAACACTGAAGCTTTCTTT. This gives the protein CASSLLGGNTEAFF.

The table lists this clonotype with a few counts. The V call is TRBV24-1, the J call TRBJ1-2, with D perhaps TRBD1 (5 bases). This CDR3 is built from 12 residues. Trimming cost V 5 bases and J 8 bases, with 11 bases left between them. Germline CDR1 KGHDR, CDR2 SFDVKD. CDR3 sequence reads: CATSGQGPGYTF. The CDR3 DNA is TGTGCCACCAGTGGTCAGGGACCAGGCTACACCTTC.

Only a few counts were recorded for this clonotype. V gene TRBV6-2 or TRBV6-3 combines with J gene TRBJ2-1, with 7 bases aligning to TRBD2. The germline V gene encodes CDR1 MNHEY and CDR2 SVGEGT. With V trimmed by 4 bases and J by 12 bases, 12 bases remained unmatched. The CDR3 covers 14 residues. CDR3 DNA: TGTGCCAGCAGTTCTAGCGGACCTCAGGCAGGGCAGTTCTTC. Encoded protein: CASSSSGPQAGQFF.

The chain is built from TRBV5-1 and TRBJ1-5; D remains unclear. V gave up 4 bases and J gave up 2 bases, with 7 bases separating them. This CDR3 is built from 13 residues. Germline loops: CDR1 SGHRS, CDR2 YFSETQ. The CDR3 nucleotides are TGCGCCAGCAGCCCCGGGGGCAATCAGCCCCAGCATTTT. It is translated as CASSPGGNQPQHF.

This clonotype was seen only a few times. This chain connects TRBV12-3 or TRBV12-4 to TRBJ2-7; TRBD2 might be the D (5 bases). Trimming removed 4 bases from V and 7 bases from J, with 14 bases in between. The CDR3 consists of 13 residues. The chain's CDR3 is CASSYTTKGEQYF. The DNA for the CDR3 is TGTGCCAGCAGTTACACGACTAAAGGGGAGCAGTACTTC.

This clonotype was recorded many times. V and J are TRBV4-2 and TRBJ2-3; 12 bases agree with TRBD2. The V segment lost 3 bases and the J segment 8 bases; nucleotides outside the gene matches: 9. Germline CDR1 reads LGHNA; CDR2 reads YNFKEQ. The CDR3 is 16 amino acids. This CDR3 reads CASSHELAGGPGTQYF. In nucleotides, the CDR3 is TGTGCCAGCAGCCATGAGCTAGCGGGAGGGCCCGGTACGCAGTATTTT.

This clonotype was seen a few times. The chain couples TRBV3-1 to TRBJ1-2, with D tentatively TRBD1 (5 bases). The CDR3 totals 14 residues. Germline V CDR1 and CDR2: LGHDT, YNNKEL (reference sequence). V shed 2 bases and J shed 1 base, with 8 bases lying between them. DNA for the CDR3: TGTGCCAGCAGCCAAAGAGGACATAACTATGGCTACACCTTC. Translating it yields CASSQRGHNYGYTF.

This clonotype was seen ten or more times. The rearrangement joins TRBV29-1 to TRBJ1-1; 8 bases are a match to TRBD1. V was clipped by 0 bases and J by 1 base; unmatched bases: 1. This CDR3 is built from 14 residues. The V gene's germline CDR1 is SQVTM and CDR2 ANQGSEA. The CDR3 region has the DNA TGCAGCGTTGAAGAGGGACAGGCGAACACTGAAGCTTTCTTT. It encodes CSVEEGQANTEAFF.

The chain employs TRBV24-1 and TRBJ2-3; 7 positions match TRBD1. V trimming: 4 bases; J trimming: 8 bases; junction bases outside the gene matches: 8. Looked up from germline, CDR1 is KGHDR and CDR2 is SFDVKD. CDR3 length: 14 amino acids. The CDR3 loop is CATSDRTGWATQYF. DNA of the CDR3: TGTGCCACCAGTGACCGGACAGGCTGGGCTACGCAGTATTTT.

This clonotype appeared a few times. This chain connects TRBV10-2 to TRBJ2-3, with a tentative D call TRBD2 (6 bases). The length of the CDR3 is 13 residues. CDR1 and CDR2 (germline): WSHSY, SAAADI. V was clipped by 5 bases and J by 3 bases, with 9 bases between them. CDR3 protein: CASSLRETDTQYF. The CDR3 DNA reads TGCGCCAGCAGTTTGCGGGAAACAGATACGCAGTATTTT.

As concerns this clonotype: A much larger clone differs by one base, so this may be a read error. CDR3: CSSSFWDSSNQPQHF. CDR3 coding DNA: TGTTCCAGCAGTTTTTGGGACAGTTCCAATCAGCCCCAGCATTTT. This chain joins TRBV12-3 or TRBV12-4 and TRBJ1-5, with TRBD1 identical over 7 bases. The CDR3 covers 15 residues.

This rearrangement joins TRBV15 to TRBJ1-1, with D maybe TRBD1 (6 bases). CDR1 and CDR2 from the germline V gene are LNHNV and YYDKDF (reference sequence). V was pared by 0 bases and J by 0 bases, with 8 bases between. This CDR3 has 15 amino acids. The CDR3 nucleotides are TGTGCCACCAGCAGAGAGGGGGCATTGAACACTGAAGCTTTCTTT. Its translation: CATSREGALNTEAFF.

This rearrangement joins TRBV20-1 to TRBJ1-1; D gene ambiguous. The CDR3 length is 13 residues. Trimming pared 1 base from V and 1 base from J, leaving 7 bases between. CDR1 is DFQATT and CDR2 is SNEGSKA in the germline V gene (reference sequence). This CDR3 reads CSARVPQNTEAFF. CDR3 nucleotides: TGCAGTGCTAGAGTCCCGCAGAACACTGAAGCTTTCTTT.